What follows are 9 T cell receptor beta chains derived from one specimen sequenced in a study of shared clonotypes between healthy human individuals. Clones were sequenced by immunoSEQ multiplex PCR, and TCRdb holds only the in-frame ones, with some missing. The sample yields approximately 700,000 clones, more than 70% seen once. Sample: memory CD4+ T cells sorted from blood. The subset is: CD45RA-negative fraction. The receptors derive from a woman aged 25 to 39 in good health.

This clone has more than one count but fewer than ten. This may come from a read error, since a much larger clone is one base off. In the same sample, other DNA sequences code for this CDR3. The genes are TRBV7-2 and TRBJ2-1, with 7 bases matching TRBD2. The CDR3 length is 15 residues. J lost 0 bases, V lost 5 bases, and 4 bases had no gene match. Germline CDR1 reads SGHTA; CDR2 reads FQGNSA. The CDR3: CASSTQRDSYNEQFF. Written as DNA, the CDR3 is TGTGCCAGCAGCACCCAGCGGGACTCCTACAATGAGCAGTTCTTC.

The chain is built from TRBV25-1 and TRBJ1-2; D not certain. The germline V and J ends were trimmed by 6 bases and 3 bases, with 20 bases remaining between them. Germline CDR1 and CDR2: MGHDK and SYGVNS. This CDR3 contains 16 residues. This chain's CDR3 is CASRKTGMGRDYGYTF. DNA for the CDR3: TGTGCCAGCAGGAAAACGGGTATGGGGAGAGACTATGGCTACACCTTC.

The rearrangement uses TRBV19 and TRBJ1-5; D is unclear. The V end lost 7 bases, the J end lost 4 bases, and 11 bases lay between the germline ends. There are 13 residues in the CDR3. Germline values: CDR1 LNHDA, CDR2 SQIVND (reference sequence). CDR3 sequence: CASTGSLNQPQHF. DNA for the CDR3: TGTGCCAGTACGGGCAGCCTAAATCAGCCCCAGCATTTT.

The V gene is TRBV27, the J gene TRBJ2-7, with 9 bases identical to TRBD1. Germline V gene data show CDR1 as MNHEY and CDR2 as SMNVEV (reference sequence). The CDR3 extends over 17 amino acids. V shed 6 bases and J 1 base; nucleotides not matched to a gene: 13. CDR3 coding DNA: TGTGCCAGCAGCCAAGACCTTAGGACAGGGGCTTCCTACGAGCAGTACTTC. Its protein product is CASSQDLRTGASYEQYF.

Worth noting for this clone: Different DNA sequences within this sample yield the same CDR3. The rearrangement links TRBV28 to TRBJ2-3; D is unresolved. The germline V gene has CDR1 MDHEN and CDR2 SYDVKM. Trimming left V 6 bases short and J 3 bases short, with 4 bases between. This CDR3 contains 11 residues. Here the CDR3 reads CASRGTDTQYF. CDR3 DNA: TGTGCCAGCAGGGGGACAGATACGCAGTATTTT.

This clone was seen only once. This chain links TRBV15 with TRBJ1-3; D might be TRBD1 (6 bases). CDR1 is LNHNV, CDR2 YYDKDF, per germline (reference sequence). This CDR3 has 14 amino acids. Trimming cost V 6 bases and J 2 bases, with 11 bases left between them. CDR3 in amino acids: CATSLDRTGNTIYF. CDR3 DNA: TGTGCCACCAGTCTCGACAGGACTGGAAACACCATATATTTT.

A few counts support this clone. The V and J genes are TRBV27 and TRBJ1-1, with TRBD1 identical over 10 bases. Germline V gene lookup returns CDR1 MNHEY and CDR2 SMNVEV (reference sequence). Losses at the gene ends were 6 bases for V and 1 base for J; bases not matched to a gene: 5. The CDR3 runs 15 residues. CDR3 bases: TGTGCCAGCAGGAGACAGGGGGCGCAGAACACTGAAGCTTTCTTT. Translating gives CASRRQGAQNTEAFF.

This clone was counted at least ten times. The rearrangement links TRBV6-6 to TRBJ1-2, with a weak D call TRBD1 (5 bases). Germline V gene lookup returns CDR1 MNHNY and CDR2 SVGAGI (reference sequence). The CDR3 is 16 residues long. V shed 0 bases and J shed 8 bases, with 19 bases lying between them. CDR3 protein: CASSYSNPGRVKGYTF. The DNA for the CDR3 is TGTGCCAGCAGTTACTCGAACCCAGGGAGAGTCAAAGGCTACACCTTC.

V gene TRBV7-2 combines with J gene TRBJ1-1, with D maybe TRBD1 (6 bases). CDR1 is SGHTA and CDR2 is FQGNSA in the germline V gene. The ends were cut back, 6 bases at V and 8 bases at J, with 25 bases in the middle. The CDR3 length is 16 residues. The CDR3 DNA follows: TGTGCCAGCAGTACTAAGTTCGGGGGGCCAGGTAGGGAAGCTTTCTTT. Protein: CASSTKFGGPGREAFF.